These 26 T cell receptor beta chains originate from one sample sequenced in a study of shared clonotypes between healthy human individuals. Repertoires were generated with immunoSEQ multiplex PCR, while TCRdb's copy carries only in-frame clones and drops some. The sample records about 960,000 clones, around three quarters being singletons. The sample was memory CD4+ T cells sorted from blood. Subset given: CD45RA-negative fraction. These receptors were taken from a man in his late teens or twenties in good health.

For the CDR3, the DNA is TGTGCCAGCAGTGGAGTCAGGGAGGCCGGGGAGCTGTTTTTT. It is translated as CASSGVREAGELFF. The chain couples TRBV6-1 to TRBJ2-2; possibly TRBD2 for D (6 bases). V shed 4 bases and J shed 6 bases, with 12 bases lying between them. CDR1 and CDR2 (germline): MNHNS, SASEGT. This CDR3 is 14 amino acids long.

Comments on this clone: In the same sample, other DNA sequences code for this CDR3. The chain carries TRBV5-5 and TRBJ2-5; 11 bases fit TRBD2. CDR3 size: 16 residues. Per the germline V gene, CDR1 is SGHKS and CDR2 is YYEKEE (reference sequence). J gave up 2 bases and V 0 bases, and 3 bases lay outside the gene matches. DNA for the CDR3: TGTGCCAGCAGCTTGGCCCTAGCGGGGGGACAAGAGACCCAGTACTTC. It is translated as CASSLALAGGQETQYF.

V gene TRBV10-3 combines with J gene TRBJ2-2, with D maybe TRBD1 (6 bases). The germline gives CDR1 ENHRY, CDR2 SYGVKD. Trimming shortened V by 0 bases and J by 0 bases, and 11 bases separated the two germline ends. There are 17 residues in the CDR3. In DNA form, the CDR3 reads TGTGCCATCAGTGAGTCGATACAGGGCACGAACACCGGGGAGCTGTTTTTT. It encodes CAISESIQGTNTGELFF.

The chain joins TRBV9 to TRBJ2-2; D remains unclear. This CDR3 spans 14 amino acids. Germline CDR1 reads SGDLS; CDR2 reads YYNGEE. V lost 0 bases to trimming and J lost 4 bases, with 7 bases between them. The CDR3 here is CASSVVATTGELFF. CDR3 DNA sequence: TGTGCCAGCAGCGTAGTAGCAACCACCGGGGAGCTGTTTTTT. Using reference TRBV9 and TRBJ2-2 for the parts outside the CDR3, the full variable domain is DSGVTQTPKHLITATGQRVTLRCSPRSGDLSVYWYQQSLDQGLQFLIQYYNGEERAKGNILERFSAQQFPDLHSELNLSSLELGDSALYFCASSVVATTGELFFGEGSRLTVL.

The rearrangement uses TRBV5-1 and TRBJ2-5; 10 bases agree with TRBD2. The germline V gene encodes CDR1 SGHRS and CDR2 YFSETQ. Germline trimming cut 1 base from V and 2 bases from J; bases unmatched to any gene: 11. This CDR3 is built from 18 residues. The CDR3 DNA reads TGCGCCAGCAGCTTGCCGGTAGGACTAGCGGCCTTTCAAGAGACCCAGTACTTC. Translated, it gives CASSLPVGLAAFQETQYF. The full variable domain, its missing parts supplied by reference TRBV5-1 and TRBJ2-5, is KAGVTQTPRYLIKTRGQQVTLSCSPISGHRSVSWYQQTPGQGLQFLFEYFSETQRNKGNFPGRFSGRQFSNSRSEMNVSTLELGDSALYLCASSLPVGLAAFQETQYFGPGTRLLVL.

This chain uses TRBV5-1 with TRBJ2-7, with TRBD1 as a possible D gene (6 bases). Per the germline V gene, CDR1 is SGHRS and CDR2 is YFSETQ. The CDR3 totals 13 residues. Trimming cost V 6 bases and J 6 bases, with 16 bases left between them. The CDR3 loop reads CASTPQGGREQYF. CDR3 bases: TGCGCCAGCACCCCACAGGGTGGACGCGAGCAGTACTTC. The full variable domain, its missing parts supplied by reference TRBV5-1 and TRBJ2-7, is KAGVTQTPRYLIKTRGQQVTLSCSPISGHRSVSWYQQTPGQGLQFLFEYFSETQRNKGNFPGRFSGRQFSNSRSEMNVSTLELGDSALYLCASTPQGGREQYFGPGTRLTVT.

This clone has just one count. CDR3 sequence (DNA): TGTGCCAGTACGGACAGCAGCTCCTACGAGCAGTACTTC. Its translation is CASTDSSSYEQYF. The chain employs TRBV28 and TRBJ2-7; D possibly corresponds to TRBD1 (6 bases). The CDR3 is 13 amino acids. The germline V and J ends were trimmed by 9 bases and 0 bases, with 12 bases remaining between them. Germline CDR1 MDHEN, CDR2 SYDVKM. The entire variable domain, with the rest obtained from reference TRBV28 and TRBJ2-7, is as follows: DVKVTQSSRYLVKRTGEKVFLECVQDMDHENMFWYRQDPGLGLRLIYFSYDVKMKEKGDIPEGYSVSREKKERFSLILESASTNQTSMYLCASTDSSSYEQYFGPGTRLTVT.

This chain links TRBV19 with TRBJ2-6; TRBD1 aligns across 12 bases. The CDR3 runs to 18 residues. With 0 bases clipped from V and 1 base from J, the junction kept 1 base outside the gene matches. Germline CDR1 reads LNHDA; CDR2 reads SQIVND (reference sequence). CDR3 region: CASSIEGQGASGANVLTF. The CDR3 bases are TGTGCCAGTAGTATAGAGGGACAGGGGGCGTCTGGGGCCAACGTCCTGACTTTC. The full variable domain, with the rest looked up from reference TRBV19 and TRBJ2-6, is DGGITQSPKYLFRKEGQNVTLSCEQNLNHDAMYWYRQDPGQGLRLIYYSQIVNDFQKGDIAEGYSVSREKKESFPLTVTSAQKNPTAFYLCASSIEGQGASGANVLTFGAGSRLTVL.

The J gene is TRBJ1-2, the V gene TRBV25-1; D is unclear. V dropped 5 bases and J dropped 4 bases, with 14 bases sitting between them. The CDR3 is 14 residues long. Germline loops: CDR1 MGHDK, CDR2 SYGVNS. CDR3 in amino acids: CASSRGPQFYGYTF. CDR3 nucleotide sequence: TGTGCCAGCAGTAGAGGGCCCCAATTCTATGGCTACACCTTC.

In DNA, the CDR3 is TGTGCCAGCAGTTCCTTAGCGGGAGTTCGGGGCACAGATACGCAGTATTTT. This gives the protein CASSSLAGVRGTDTQYF. The rearrangement links TRBV27 to TRBJ2-3; TRBD2 agrees at 9 bases. This CDR3 spans 17 amino acids. The germline V gene has CDR1 MNHEY and CDR2 SMNVEV (reference sequence). With 4 bases clipped from V and 1 base from J, the junction kept 9 bases outside the gene matches.

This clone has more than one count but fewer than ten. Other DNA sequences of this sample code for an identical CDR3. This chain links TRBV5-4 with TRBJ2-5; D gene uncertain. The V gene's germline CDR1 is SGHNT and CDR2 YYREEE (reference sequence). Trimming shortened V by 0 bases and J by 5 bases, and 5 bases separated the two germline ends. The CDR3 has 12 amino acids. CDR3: CASSLEPETQYF. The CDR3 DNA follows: TGTGCCAGCAGCTTGGAACCGGAGACCCAGTACTTC. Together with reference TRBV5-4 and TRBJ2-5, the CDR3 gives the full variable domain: ETGVTQSPTHLIKTRGQQVTLRCSSQSGHNTVSWYQQALGQGPQFIFQYYREEENGRGNFPPRFSGLQFPNYSSELNVNALELDDSALYLCASSLEPETQYFGPGTRLLVL.

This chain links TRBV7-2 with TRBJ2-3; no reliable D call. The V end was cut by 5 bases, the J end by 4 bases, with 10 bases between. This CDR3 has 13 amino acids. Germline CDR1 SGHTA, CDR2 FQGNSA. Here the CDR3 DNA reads TGTGCCAGCAGCCCGGAAGCCCCAGATACGCAGTATTTT. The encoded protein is CASSPEAPDTQYF.

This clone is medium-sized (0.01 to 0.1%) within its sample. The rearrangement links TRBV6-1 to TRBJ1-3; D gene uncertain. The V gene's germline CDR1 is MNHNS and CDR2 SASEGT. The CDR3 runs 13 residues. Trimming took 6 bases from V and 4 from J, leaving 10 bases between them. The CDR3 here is CASSLDFGNTIYF. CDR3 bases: TGTGCCAGCAGCTTGGACTTCGGAAACACCATATATTTT.

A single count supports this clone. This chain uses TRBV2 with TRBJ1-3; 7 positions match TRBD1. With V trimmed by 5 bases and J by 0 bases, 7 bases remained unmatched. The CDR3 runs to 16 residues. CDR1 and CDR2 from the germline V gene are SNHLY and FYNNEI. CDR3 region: CASSPGQLSSGNTIYF. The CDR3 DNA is TGTGCCAGCAGTCCGGGACAGCTGAGCTCTGGAAACACCATATATTTT.

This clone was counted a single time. CDR3 amino acids: CASSPQVIQPQHF. In DNA, the CDR3 is TGTGCCAGCAGTCCCCAGGTTATCCAGCCCCAGCATTTT. V and J are TRBV2 and TRBJ1-5, with D uncertain. Trimming removed 5 bases from V and 7 bases from J, with 12 bases in between. The CDR3 is 13 amino acids. Germline CDR1 reads SNHLY; CDR2 reads FYNNEI.

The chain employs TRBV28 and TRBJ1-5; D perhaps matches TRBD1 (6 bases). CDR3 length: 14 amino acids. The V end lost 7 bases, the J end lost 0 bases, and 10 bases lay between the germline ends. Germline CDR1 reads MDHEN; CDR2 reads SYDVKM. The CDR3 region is CASKGGNSNQPQHF. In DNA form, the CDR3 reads TGTGCCAGCAAGGGGGGAAATAGCAATCAGCCCCAGCATTTT.

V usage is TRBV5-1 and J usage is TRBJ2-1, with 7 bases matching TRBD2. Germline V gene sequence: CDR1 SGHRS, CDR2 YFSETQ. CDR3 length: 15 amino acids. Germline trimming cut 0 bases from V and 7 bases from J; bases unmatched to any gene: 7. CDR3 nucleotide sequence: TGCGCCAGCAGCTTGGACAGCGGGAATAGGAATGAGCAGTTCTTC. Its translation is CASSLDSGNRNEQFF.

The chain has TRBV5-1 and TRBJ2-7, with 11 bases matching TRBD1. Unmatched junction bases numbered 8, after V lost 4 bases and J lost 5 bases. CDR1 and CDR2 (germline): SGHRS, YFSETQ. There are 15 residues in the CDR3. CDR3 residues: CASSPVLGQGDEQYF. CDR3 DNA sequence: TGCGCCAGCAGCCCGGTGCTGGGACAGGGGGACGAGCAGTACTTC.

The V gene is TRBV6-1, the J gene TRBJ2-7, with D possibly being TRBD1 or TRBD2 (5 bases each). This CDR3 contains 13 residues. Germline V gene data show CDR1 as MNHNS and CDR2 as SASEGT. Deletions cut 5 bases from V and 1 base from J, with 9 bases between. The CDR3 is CASSLGRSYEQYF. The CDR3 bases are TGTGCCAGCAGTCTGGGACGGTCCTACGAGCAGTACTTC.

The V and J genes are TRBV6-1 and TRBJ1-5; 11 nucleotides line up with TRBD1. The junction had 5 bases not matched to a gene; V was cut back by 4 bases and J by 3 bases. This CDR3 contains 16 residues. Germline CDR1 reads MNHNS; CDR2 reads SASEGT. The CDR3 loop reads CASSGGQGVLNQPQHF. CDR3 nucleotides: TGTGCCAGCAGTGGGGGACAGGGGGTCCTCAATCAGCCCCAGCATTTT.

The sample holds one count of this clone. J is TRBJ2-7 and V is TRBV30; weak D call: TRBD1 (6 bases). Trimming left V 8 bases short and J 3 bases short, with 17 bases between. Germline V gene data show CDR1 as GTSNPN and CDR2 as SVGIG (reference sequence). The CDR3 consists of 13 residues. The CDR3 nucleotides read TGTGCCCTCGGGGCAGGGGACCTCTACGAGCAGTACTTC. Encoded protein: CALGAGDLYEQYF.

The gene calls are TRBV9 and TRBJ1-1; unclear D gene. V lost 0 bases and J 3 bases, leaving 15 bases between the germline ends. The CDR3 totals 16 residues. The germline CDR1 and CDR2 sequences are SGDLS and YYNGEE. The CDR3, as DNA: TGTGCCAGCAGCGTAGGGTTCACCGGGGATGACACTGAAGCTTTCTTT. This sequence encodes CASSVGFTGDDTEAFF. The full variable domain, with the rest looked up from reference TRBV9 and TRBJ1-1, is DSGVTQTPKHLITATGQRVTLRCSPRSGDLSVYWYQQSLDQGLQFLIQYYNGEERAKGNILERFSAQQFPDLHSELNLSSLELGDSALYFCASSVGFTGDDTEAFFGQGTRLTVV.

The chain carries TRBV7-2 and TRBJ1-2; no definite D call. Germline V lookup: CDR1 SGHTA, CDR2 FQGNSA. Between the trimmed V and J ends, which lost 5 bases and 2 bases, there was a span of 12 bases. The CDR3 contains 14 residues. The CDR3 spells CASSTYKENYGYTF. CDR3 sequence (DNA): TGTGCCAGCAGCACCTACAAGGAAAACTATGGCTACACCTTC.

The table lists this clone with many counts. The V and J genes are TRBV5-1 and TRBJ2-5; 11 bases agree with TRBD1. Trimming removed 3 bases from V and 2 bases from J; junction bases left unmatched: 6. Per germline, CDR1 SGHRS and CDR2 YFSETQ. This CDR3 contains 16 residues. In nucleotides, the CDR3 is TGCGCCAGCAGCTCCGGGACAGGGGGATATCAAGAGACCCAGTACTTC. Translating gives CASSSGTGGYQETQYF.

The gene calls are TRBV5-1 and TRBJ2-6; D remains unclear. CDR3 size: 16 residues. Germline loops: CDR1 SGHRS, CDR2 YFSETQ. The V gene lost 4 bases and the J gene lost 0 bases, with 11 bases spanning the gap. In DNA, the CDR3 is TGCGCCAGCAGCACTGTACCCAGCTCTGGGGCCAACGTCCTGACTTTC. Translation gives CASSTVPSSGANVLTF.

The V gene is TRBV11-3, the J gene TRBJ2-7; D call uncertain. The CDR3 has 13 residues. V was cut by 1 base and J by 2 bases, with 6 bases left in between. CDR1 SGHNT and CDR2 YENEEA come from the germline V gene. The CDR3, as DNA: TGTGCCAGCAGCTTAGGACCCACCTACGAGCAGTACTTC. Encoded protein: CASSLGPTYEQYF.